The clone carrying this TCR beta chain came up many times. Its antigen is still unknown. This sample is part of a study of neurological immune-mediated disorders. Study in general: Of approximately 34 multiple sclerosis patients, about 30 were relapsing-remitting and 3 secondary progressive. Study-level findings and limits: Across subjects, no CDR3 amino acid sequence appeared in expanded clones of more than one subject, a finding that suggested private repertoires in all groups. HTLV-1-associated myelopathy displayed the greatest TCR clonal expansion, and multiple sclerosis exhibited the smallest, lower than that of healthy controls.

TCRdb passed the 5' RACE reads through MiXCR, listing each CDR3 protein once. Of 65,000 to 95,000 distinct CDR3 sequences listed, roughly 4.7% are singletons. Germline CDR1 is SGHRS and CDR2 is YFSETQ. This CDR3 region has 16 residues. Losses at the gene ends were 2 bases for V and 5 bases for J; bases not matched to a gene: 6. This receptor was identified in a woman in her twenties or thirties with multiple sclerosis. The rearrangement uses TRBV5-1 and TRBJ2-3; TRBD1 matches at 12 bases. The specimen sequenced was PBMCs. This CDR3 reads CASSLGDRGPEDTQYF. The CDR3 bases are TGCGCCAGCAGCTTAGGGGACAGGGGGCCTGAAGATACGCAGTATTTT.